Shown below are 31 T cell receptor beta chains from a single sample sequenced in a study of blood T cell repertoires in COVID-19. Clones were sequenced by immunoSEQ multiplex PCR, and TCRdb holds only the in-frame ones, with some missing. The table records about 190,000 clones, roughly 80% of them present only once. Material for sequencing was peripheral blood. The origin of the receptors is a woman in her forties with acute or convalescent COVID-19.

The genes are TRBV27 and TRBJ2-7; 9 bases match TRBD1. V lost 6 bases and J lost 6; bases outside the gene matches: 6. Germline CDR1 MNHEY, CDR2 SMNVEV (reference sequence). The CDR3 sequence is 13 residues long. The CDR3 sequence: CASRMTGGAEQYF. CDR3 nucleotides: TGTGCCAGCAGAATGACAGGGGGTGCCGAGCAGTACTTC.

The gene calls are TRBV7-2 and TRBJ1-5; 8 bases are a match to TRBD1. This CDR3 spans 15 amino acids. Germline V lookup: CDR1 SGHTA, CDR2 FQGNSA. V dropped 5 bases and J dropped 5; count of bases not matched to a gene: 8. The CDR3 DNA is TGTGCCAGCAGCCCAGGACAGGGTCTGTATCAGCCCCAGCATTTT. This codes for CASSPGQGLYQPQHF.

V usage is TRBV28 and J usage is TRBJ1-5; TRBD1 agrees at 7 bases. Germline CDR1 and CDR2: MDHEN and SYDVKM. The CDR3 is 14 amino acids. The trim removed 5 bases at V and 4 bases at J, leaving 5 bases unmatched. The CDR3 sequence: CASSRVQGNQPQHF. Written as DNA, the CDR3 is TGTGCCAGCAGTAGGGTACAGGGGAATCAGCCCCAGCATTTT.

A word on this clone: Compared with germline, one end of the junction differs, possibly owing to a read error. Within the sample, other DNA sequences also encode this same CDR3. The chain couples TRBV10-3 to TRBJ2-7; 10 bases match TRBD2. The CDR3 covers 17 residues. The germline V gene has CDR1 ENHRY and CDR2 SYGVKD. CDR3 nucleotide sequence: TGTGCCATCAGTGAGTCGAGACTAGCGGGTAAATCCTACGAGCAGTATTTC. This sequence encodes CAISESRLAGKSYEQYF.

The chain combines TRBV7-2 with TRBJ2-7, with 7 bases aligning to TRBD1. The CDR3 has 16 residues. Germline V CDR1 and CDR2: SGHTA, FQGNSA. After removal of 5 bases from V and 3 bases from J, the junction contained 13 bases not matched to a gene. CDR3 nucleotide sequence: TGTGCCAGCAGCCCGGGTCGGGACAGTTATAACTACGAGCAGTACTTC. Translating it yields CASSPGRDSYNYEQYF.

The chain uses TRBV7-3 and TRBJ1-2; the match to TRBD1 covers 7 bases. V lost 4 bases, J lost 4 bases, and 15 bases stayed unmatched. The germline CDR1 and CDR2 sequences are SGHTA and FQGTGA. The CDR3 consists of 17 residues. CDR3 sequence reads: CASSSKYRGGRGYGYTF. In nucleotides, the CDR3 is TGTGCCAGCAGCTCGAAGTACAGGGGAGGTCGCGGCTATGGCTACACCTTC. Variable domain in full (rest from reference TRBV7-3 and TRBJ1-2): GAGVSQTPSNKVTEKGKYVELRCDPISGHTALYWYRQSLGQGPEFLIYFQGTGAADDSGLPNDRFFAVRPEGSVSTLKIQRTERGDSAVYLCASSSKYRGGRGYGYTFGSGTRLTVV.

This chain connects TRBV7-9 to TRBJ1-1; possible D gene TRBD1, 6 bases. CDR1 is SEHNR, CDR2 FQNEAQ, per germline (reference sequence). V was trimmed by 2 bases and J by 1 base, leaving 8 bases between them. This CDR3 has 14 amino acids. DNA for the CDR3: TGTGCCAGCAGCTTAAAGGGACAGAACACTGAAGCTTTCTTT. It specifies CASSLKGQNTEAFF.

This chain joins TRBV10-3 and TRBJ1-1; perhaps TRBD1 as D (5 bases). The V and J ends lost 3 bases and 3 bases respectively, with 11 bases between them. CDR1 and CDR2 from the germline V gene are ENHRY and SYGVKD. This CDR3 is built from 14 residues. CDR3 nucleotide sequence: TGTGCCATCAGTGATGGAACAGGTTACACTGAAGCTTTCTTT. Protein sequence: CAISDGTGYTEAFF.

This chain uses TRBV7-6 with TRBJ2-1; 8 nucleotides match TRBD2. This CDR3 contains 16 residues. The V segment lost 3 bases and the J segment 9 bases; nucleotides outside the gene matches: 13. Per germline, CDR1 SGHVS and CDR2 FNYEAQ. The CDR3 sequence: CASSFGSGRRWGEQFF. In nucleotides, the CDR3 is TGTGCCAGCAGCTTTGGGAGCGGGAGACGATGGGGTGAGCAGTTCTTC.

The chain joins TRBV5-4 to TRBJ1-4; 9 nucleotides agree with TRBD1. The V segment lost 3 bases and the J segment 7 bases; nucleotides outside the gene matches: 10. Germline CDR1 reads SGHNT; CDR2 reads YYREEE (reference sequence). The CDR3 runs to 16 residues. CDR3 nucleotide sequence: TGTGCCAGCAGCTCGACCGGACAGGGGCTAGGTGAAAAACTGTTTTTT. Translation gives CASSSTGQGLGEKLFF.

The chain couples TRBV30 to TRBJ1-4; possibly TRBD1 for D (5 bases). The CDR3 consists of 13 residues. Trimming took off 2 bases at V and 8 bases at J, with 12 bases between the two ends. Germline CDR1 and CDR2: GTSNPN and SVGIG (reference sequence). The CDR3 DNA follows: TGTGCCTGGAGTTGGTCTAAGGGGGAAAAACTGTTTTTT. This translates into CAWSWSKGEKLFF.

The CDR3 sequence: CASSVTPNTEAFF. DNA of the CDR3: TGTGCCAGCAGCGTAACACCGAACACTGAAGCTTTCTTT. The chain carries TRBV9 and TRBJ1-1, with D uncertain. The CDR3 runs to 13 residues. Trimming removed 1 base from V and 1 base from J, with 5 bases in between. Germline V gene lookup returns CDR1 SGDLS and CDR2 YYNGEE.

This chain connects TRBV6-5 to TRBJ1-1, with D possibly TRBD1 on 6 matching bases. This CDR3 is 13 amino acids long. V lost 6 bases and J lost 0, with 8 bases in between. The germline V gene encodes CDR1 MNHEY and CDR2 SVGAGI. The CDR3 coding sequence is TGTGCCAGCAGGAACAGGGTGAACACTGAAGCTTTCTTT. This encodes CASRNRVNTEAFF.

CDR3 bases: TGTGCCAGCTCACCATGGGGACAGGGGATGAACACTGAAGCTTTCTTT. Protein: CASSPWGQGMNTEAFF. This chain connects TRBV18 to TRBJ1-1; 10 bases line up with TRBD1. Per the germline V gene, CDR1 is KGHSH and CDR2 is LQKENI. The CDR3 is 16 amino acids. After removal of 2 bases from V and 0 bases from J, the junction contained 3 bases not matched to a gene.

A single count supports this clone. The chain uses TRBV19 and TRBJ2-3; 8 nucleotides match TRBD1. V shed 5 bases, J shed 3 bases, and the junction held 7 bases outside the gene matches. Germline V gene lookup returns CDR1 LNHDA and CDR2 SQIVND (reference sequence). The CDR3 runs to 15 residues. The CDR3 coding sequence is TGTGCCAGTAGTGCCAAAGGACAGGGTACAGATACGCAGTATTTT. Protein product: CASSAKGQGTDTQYF.

This sequence joins TRBV13 and TRBJ2-1; 8 bases fit TRBD2. Losses at the gene ends were 2 bases for V and 6 bases for J; bases not matched to a gene: 6. Germline V gene lookup returns CDR1 PRHDT and CDR2 FYEKMQ (reference sequence). This CDR3 has 15 amino acids. CDR3 loop: CASSLFLAGGNEQFF. The CDR3 DNA reads as TGTGCCAGCAGCTTATTCCTAGCGGGCGGCAATGAGCAGTTCTTC.

This clone was counted once. The genes are TRBV19 and TRBJ2-7, with D possibly being TRBD2 (6 bases). The CDR3 is 14 amino acids. CDR1 and CDR2 (germline): LNHDA, SQIVND (reference sequence). With 3 bases removed from V and 1 base from J, the gap between germline ends came to 10 bases. The CDR3 DNA sequence: TGTGCCAGTAGTATCGCCGGGGGTTCCTACGAGCAGTACTTC. Protein: CASSIAGGSYEQYF.

The rearrangement links TRBV6-4 to TRBJ2-1; no clear D. The germline CDR1 and CDR2 sequences are MRHNA and SNTAGT. Trimming stripped 5 bases from V and 5 bases from J, with 10 bases between. CDR3 length: 13 residues. The CDR3 here is CASSQLSDNEQFF. In DNA form, the CDR3 reads TGTGCCAGCAGTCAACTAAGCGACAATGAGCAGTTCTTC.

This rearrangement joins TRBV28 to TRBJ1-2; 7 bases map to TRBD1. The V and J ends lost 8 bases and 3 bases, in that order; junction bases with no gene match: 9. Germline V gene lookup returns CDR1 MDHEN and CDR2 SYDVKM. The length of the CDR3 is 14 residues. The CDR3 protein is CASRLTGVDYGYTF. CDR3 DNA sequence: TGTGCCAGCCGCCTAACAGGGGTGGACTATGGCTACACCTTC.

The chain links TRBV30 to TRBJ2-4; D is unclear. This CDR3 region has 12 residues. Germline V gives CDR1 GTSNPN, CDR2 SVGIG (reference sequence). Trimming stripped 5 bases from V and 7 bases from J, with 12 bases between. The CDR3 bases are TGTGCCTGGGGATACCTGGAGAACATTCAGTACTTC. Protein: CAWGYLENIQYF.

This clone has just a few counts. V gene TRBV28 combines with J gene TRBJ1-6, with 7 bases that match TRBD1. The CDR3 covers 13 residues. Germline CDR1 MDHEN, CDR2 SYDVKM. V dropped 6 bases and J dropped 9; count of bases not matched to a gene: 5. The CDR3 here is CASSPRGLSPLHF. The CDR3 nucleotides are TGTGCCAGCAGCCCAAGGGGGCTTTCACCCCTCCACTTT. The complete variable domain, with remaining parts taken from reference TRBV28 and TRBJ1-6, reads DVKVTQSSRYLVKRTGEKVFLECVQDMDHENMFWYRQDPGLGLRLIYFSYDVKMKEKGDIPEGYSVSREKKERFSLILESASTNQTSMYLCASSPRGLSPLHFGNGTRLTVT.

The CDR3 DNA follows: TGTGCCAGCAGCCAAATGGCGGGAGAAGATACGCAGTATTTT. It specifies CASSQMAGEDTQYF. This chain links TRBV5-4 with TRBJ2-3, with 7 bases lining up with TRBD2. Germline lookup yields CDR1 SGHNT and CDR2 YYREEE (reference sequence). V was pared by 4 bases and J by 5 bases, with 7 bases of the junction left unmatched. The CDR3 is 14 amino acids.

This clone has more than one count but fewer than ten. The V gene is TRBV7-8, the J gene TRBJ1-2; D remains ambiguous. The germline V and J ends were trimmed by 1 base and 7 bases, with 13 bases remaining between them. This CDR3 has 14 residues. Germline V gene data show CDR1 as SGHVS and CDR2 as FQNEAQ. Here the CDR3 DNA reads TGTGCCAGCAGCTTAGTGTCAGAGGAAGGTGGCTACACCTTC. It specifies CASSLVSEEGGYTF.

Here the CDR3 DNA reads TGCGCCAGCAGCTATACCGGGGCAGGGGAGGGGGAGACCCAGTACTTC. This sequence encodes CASSYTGAGEGETQYF. The chain is built from TRBV5-1 and TRBJ2-5; D may be TRBD2 (7 bases). V gave up 3 bases and J gave up 5 bases, with 20 bases separating them. The CDR3 has 16 residues. CDR1 and CDR2 from the germline V gene are SGHRS and YFSETQ.

This chain joins TRBV11-2 and TRBJ2-3, with D unclear. Trimming removed 5 bases from V and 0 bases from J, with 12 bases in between. Germline V gives CDR1 SGHAT, CDR2 FQNNGV. The CDR3 is made up of 15 amino acids. CDR3 coding DNA: TGTGCCAGCAGCCCCCTCTCGTTTAGCACAGATACGCAGTATTTT. It specifies CASSPLSFSTDTQYF.

This sequence joins TRBV27 and TRBJ2-2, with 9 bases that match TRBD1. The CDR3 consists of 16 residues. The V gene end was trimmed by 5 bases and the J gene end by 6 bases; junction bases not matched to a gene: 10. Germline values: CDR1 MNHEY, CDR2 SMNVEV (reference sequence). The chain's CDR3 is CASSLGQGVYAGELFF. CDR3 bases: TGTGCCAGCAGTCTGGGACAGGGTGTGTATGCCGGGGAGCTGTTTTTT.

The V gene is TRBV5-6, the J gene TRBJ2-6; no reliable D call. CDR3 length: 14 amino acids. With 4 bases removed from V and 4 bases from J, the gap between germline ends came to 9 bases. The germline V gene has CDR1 SGHDT and CDR2 YYEEEE. Here the CDR3 DNA reads TGTGCCAGCAGCGTCGGAGCCGGGGCCAACGTCCTGACTTTC. Residues: CASSVGAGANVLTF.

This clone appeared a few times. CDR3 loop: CASSLLGGRGIYEQYF. The CDR3 nucleotides read TGTGCCAGCAGCTTACTTGGCGGGAGAGGGATCTACGAGCAGTACTTC. This sequence joins TRBV7-8 and TRBJ2-7, with 7 bases aligning to TRBD2. V was pared by 2 bases and J by 3 bases, with 10 bases of the junction left unmatched. The CDR3 contains 16 residues. Germline assignment: CDR1 SGHVS and CDR2 FQNEAQ.

Here the CDR3 reads CAILRDSNSPLHF. In DNA, the CDR3 is TGTGCCATCCTCCGGGACTCCAATTCACCCCTCCACTTT. This chain links TRBV10-3 with TRBJ1-6; a weak D match, TRBD1 (5 bases). The CDR3 is 13 residues long. The V end was cut by 8 bases, the J end by 7 bases, with 12 bases between. Germline CDR1 and CDR2: ENHRY and SYGVKD.

This chain uses TRBV7-2 with TRBJ2-2; tentative D call: TRBD2 (5 bases). CDR1 and CDR2 (germline): SGHTA, FQGNSA. The CDR3 length is 15 residues. V was shortened by 5 bases and J by 4 bases, with 14 bases between the two germline ends. CDR3 protein: CASSLNTRATGELFF. For the CDR3, the DNA is TGTGCCAGCAGCCTTAACACGAGGGCCACCGGGGAGCTGTTTTTT.

The CDR3 DNA reads TGTGCCAGTAGTATAGACGAGAAGGACACTTCCTACGAGCAGTACTTC. This gives the protein CASSIDEKDTSYEQYF. The chain has TRBV19 and TRBJ2-7; tentative D call: TRBD1 (5 bases). The V and J ends lost 0 bases and 1 base respectively, with 13 bases between them. This CDR3 has 16 residues. In germline, CDR1 is LNHDA, CDR2 SQIVND (reference sequence).